Presented here are 10 T cell receptor beta chains from one specimen sequenced in a study of blood T cell repertoires in COVID-19. Assay: immunoSEQ multiplex PCR; the TCRdb copy retains only in-frame clones and omits some. The sample includes 40,000 to 55,000 clones, approximately 84% of them seen just once. Sequencing was carried out using peripheral blood. All receptors come from a man in his forties or fifties with active COVID-19.

This rearrangement joins TRBV6-5 to TRBJ2-3; 8 bases line up with TRBD2. V trimming: 6 bases; J trimming: 5 bases; junction bases outside the gene matches: 10. Looked up from germline, CDR1 is MNHEY and CDR2 is SVGAGI. The CDR3 covers 15 residues. The CDR3 DNA reads TGTGCCAGCAGCGTTTTACGGGGGGGCGGAGATACGCAGTATTTT. The encoded protein is CASSVLRGGGDTQYF.

Only a few counts were recorded for this clone. This chain uses TRBV6-5 with TRBJ2-5; weak D call: TRBD2 (6 bases). Deletions cut 1 base from V and 5 bases from J, with 14 bases between. The CDR3 is 15 amino acids. Germline V lookup: CDR1 MNHEY, CDR2 SVGAGI. This chain's CDR3 is CASSYLGGAEETQYF. The CDR3 DNA reads TGTGCCAGCAGTTACTTGGGAGGCGCGGAGGAGACCCAGTACTTC.

The table lists this clone with a count of one. The rearrangement uses TRBV28 and TRBJ1-3; D is ambiguous. The CDR3 loop spans 11 amino acids. CDR1 and CDR2 (germline): MDHEN, SYDVKM. Trimming took off 8 bases at V and 3 bases at J, with 5 bases between the two ends. The CDR3 coding sequence is TGTGCCAGCGAGATTGGAAACACCATATATTTT. It yields the protein CASEIGNTIYF.

The chain couples TRBV29-1 to TRBJ2-5; 9 nucleotides line up with TRBD1. Germline CDR1 and CDR2: SQVTM and ANQGSEA. V lost 4 bases, J lost 5 bases, and 2 bases stayed unmatched. This CDR3 contains 12 residues. The DNA for the CDR3 is TGCAGCGTTGGGGACAGGGCTGAGACCCAGTACTTC. Translation: CSVGDRAETQYF.

The chain combines TRBV18 with TRBJ2-1, with 8 bases fitting TRBD1. The CDR3 sequence is 13 residues long. Germline V gives CDR1 KGHSH, CDR2 LQKENI. The J segment lost 12 bases and the V segment lost 3 bases, leaving 7 bases of the junction unmatched. CDR3 nucleotides: TGTGCCAGCTCACCCTCAGGACAGGGAGGGCAGTTCTTC. It is translated as CASSPSGQGGQFF.

The genes are TRBV7-9 and TRBJ2-3; 8 positions agree with TRBD1. From germline, CDR1 is SEHNR and CDR2 FQNEAQ (reference sequence). The trim removed 2 bases at V and 5 bases at J, leaving 6 bases unmatched. The CDR3 loop spans 15 amino acids. The CDR3 reads CASSLRAGGEDTQYF. Here the CDR3 DNA reads TGTGCCAGCAGCTTACGGGCAGGGGGCGAAGATACGCAGTATTTT.

The chain carries TRBV7-2 and TRBJ2-7; 7 bases map to TRBD1. The trim removed 1 base at V and 4 bases at J, leaving 19 bases unmatched. CDR3 length: 19 residues. Germline CDR1 and CDR2: SGHTA and FQGNSA. The CDR3, as DNA: TGTGCCAGCAGCTTAGGCCCCCGAGACAGGGACCCTTTTAAGTACGAGCAGTACTTC. Amino acid sequence: CASSLGPRDRDPFKYEQYF. The variable domain in full, completed from reference TRBV7-2 and TRBJ2-7, reads GAGVSQSPSNKVTEKGKDVELRCDPISGHTALYWYRQSLGQGLEFLIYFQGNSAPDKSGLPSDRFSAERTGGSVSTLTIQRTQQEDSAVYLCASSLGPRDRDPFKYEQYFGPGTRLTVT.

This clone has just a few counts. The chain uses TRBV5-6 and TRBJ2-1, with D possibly TRBD1 on 6 matching bases. V lost 0 bases, J lost 3 bases, and 10 bases lay in between. This CDR3 has 15 amino acids. The germline V gene encodes CDR1 SGHDT and CDR2 YYEEEE. DNA for the CDR3: TGTGCCAGCAGCTTGGCAGGGGTGGTCTACAATGAGCAGTTCTTC. Protein sequence: CASSLAGVVYNEQFF.

CDR3 bases: TGTGCCAGCAGCTTAGCGACAGGGTACACCGGGGAGCTGTTTTTT. Amino acids: CASSLATGYTGELFF. The V and J genes are TRBV11-2 and TRBJ2-2; the match to TRBD1 covers 7 bases. V trimming: 1 base; J trimming: 3 bases; junction bases outside the gene matches: 2. Germline V gene data show CDR1 as SGHAT and CDR2 as FQNNGV. This CDR3 comprises 15 residues.

The V call is TRBV18, the J call TRBJ2-7; TRBD1 agrees at 9 bases. The CDR3 is made up of 18 amino acids. The germline gives CDR1 KGHSH, CDR2 LQKENI. The V gene end was trimmed by 6 bases and the J gene end by 2 bases; junction bases not matched to a gene: 17. The CDR3 nucleotides are TGTGCCAGCTCGTCCCAGGGACAGGGATTCCCGCCTGCCTACGAGCAGTACTTC. Its protein is CASSSQGQGFPPAYEQYF.